This T cell receptor (beta chain) derives from a study of cytomegalovirus exposure and HLA in healthy donors. Across the study: A prior analysis found around 110 million unique TCR beta sequences from 150 million to 200 million T cells.

With 60 Vbeta and 13 Jbeta primers, the PCR was carried out. Sequencing used immunoSEQ multiplex PCR; TCRdb keeps in-frame clones, though not all of them. This sample carries 95,000 to 150,000 clones, 60% to 85% of them seen once, and the ten largest clones take roughly 3%. Trimming cost V 5 bases and J 1 base; bases outside gene matches: 7. The germline V gene encodes CDR1 GTSNPN and CDR2 SVGIG (reference sequence). CDR3 length equals 15 residues. About this clone itself: Its antigen is as yet unknown.

Findings and caveats of the study: Donor immune exposure was known only as CMV serostatus.

Sequencing was done on a sample of PBMCs. This sequence originates from a woman aged 35 to 49 in good health and CMV-seropositive. This rearrangement joins TRBV30 to TRBJ1-4, with 7 bases aligning to TRBD1. DNA of the CDR3: TGTGCCTGGCAGACAGGGTTTGTAACTAATGAAAAACTGTTTTTT. Its translation: CAWQTGFVTNEKLFF.